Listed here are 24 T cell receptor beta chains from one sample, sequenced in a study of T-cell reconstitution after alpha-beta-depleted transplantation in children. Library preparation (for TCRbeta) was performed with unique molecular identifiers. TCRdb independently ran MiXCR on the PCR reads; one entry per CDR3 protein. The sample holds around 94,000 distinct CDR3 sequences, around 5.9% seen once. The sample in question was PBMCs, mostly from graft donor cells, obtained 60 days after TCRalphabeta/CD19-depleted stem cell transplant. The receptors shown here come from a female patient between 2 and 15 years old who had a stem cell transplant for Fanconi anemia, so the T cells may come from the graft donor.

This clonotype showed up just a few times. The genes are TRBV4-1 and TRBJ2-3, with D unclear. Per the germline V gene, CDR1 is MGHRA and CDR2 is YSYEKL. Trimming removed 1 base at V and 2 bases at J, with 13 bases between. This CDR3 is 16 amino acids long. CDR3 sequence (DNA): TGCGCCAGCAGCCAAGTAGGTGGTTTTAACACAGATACGCAGTATTTT. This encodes CASSQVGGFNTDTQYF.

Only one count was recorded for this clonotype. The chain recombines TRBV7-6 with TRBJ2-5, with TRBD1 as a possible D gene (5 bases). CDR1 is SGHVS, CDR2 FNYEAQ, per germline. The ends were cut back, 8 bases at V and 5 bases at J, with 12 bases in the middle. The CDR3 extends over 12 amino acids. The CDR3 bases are TGTGCCAGCGGGGCGACCAGGGAGACCCAGTACTTC. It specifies CASGATRETQYF.

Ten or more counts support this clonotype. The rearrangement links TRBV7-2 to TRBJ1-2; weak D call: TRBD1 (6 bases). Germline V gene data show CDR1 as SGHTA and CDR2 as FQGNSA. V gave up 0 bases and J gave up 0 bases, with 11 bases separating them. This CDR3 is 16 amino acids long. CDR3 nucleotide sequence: TGTGCCAGCAGCTTAGCGACAGGTTGGCCTAACTATGGCTACACCTTC. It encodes CASSLATGWPNYGYTF.

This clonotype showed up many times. CDR3 sequence: CASRPGLAEETQYF. As DNA, the CDR3 is TGCGCCAGCAGACCGGGACTAGCGGAAGAGACCCAGTACTTC. This chain links TRBV5-1 with TRBJ2-5, with 11 bases fitting TRBD2. The germline CDR1 and CDR2 sequences are SGHRS and YFSETQ. With V trimmed by 5 bases and J by 3 bases, 3 bases remained unmatched. This CDR3 spans 14 amino acids.

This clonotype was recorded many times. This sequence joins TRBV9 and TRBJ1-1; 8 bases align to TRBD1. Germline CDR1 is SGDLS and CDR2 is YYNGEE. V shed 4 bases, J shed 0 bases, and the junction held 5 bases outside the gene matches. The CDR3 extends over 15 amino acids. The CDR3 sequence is CASSPGGAMNTEAFF. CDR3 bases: TGTGCCAGCAGCCCAGGGGGCGCCATGAACACTGAAGCTTTCTTT.

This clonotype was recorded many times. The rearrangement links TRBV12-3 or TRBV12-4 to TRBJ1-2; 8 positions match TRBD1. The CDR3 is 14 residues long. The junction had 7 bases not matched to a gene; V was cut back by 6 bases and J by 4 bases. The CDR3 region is CASSSGTGAYGYTF. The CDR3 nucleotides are TGTGCCAGCAGCTCCGGGACAGGCGCCTATGGCTACACCTTC.

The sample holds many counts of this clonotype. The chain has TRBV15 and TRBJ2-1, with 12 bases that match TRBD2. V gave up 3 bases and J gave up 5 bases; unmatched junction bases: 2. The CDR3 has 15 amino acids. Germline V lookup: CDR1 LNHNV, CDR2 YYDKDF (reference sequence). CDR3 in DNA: TGTGCCACCAGCAGTAGACTAGCGGGGGACAATGAGCAGTTCTTC. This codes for CATSSRLAGDNEQFF.

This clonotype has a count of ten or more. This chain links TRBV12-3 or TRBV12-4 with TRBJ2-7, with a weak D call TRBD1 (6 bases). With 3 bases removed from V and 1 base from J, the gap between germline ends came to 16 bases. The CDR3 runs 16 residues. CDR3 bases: TGTGCCAGCAGTTTGGACCCCAATACAGGGTCCTACGAGCAGTACTTC. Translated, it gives CASSLDPNTGSYEQYF.

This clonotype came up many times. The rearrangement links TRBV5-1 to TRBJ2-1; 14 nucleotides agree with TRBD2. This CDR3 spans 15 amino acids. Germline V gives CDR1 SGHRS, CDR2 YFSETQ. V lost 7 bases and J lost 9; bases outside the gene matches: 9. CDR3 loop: CASDETSGGASEQFF. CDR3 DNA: TGCGCCAGCGACGAGACTAGCGGGGGGGCCAGTGAGCAGTTCTTC.

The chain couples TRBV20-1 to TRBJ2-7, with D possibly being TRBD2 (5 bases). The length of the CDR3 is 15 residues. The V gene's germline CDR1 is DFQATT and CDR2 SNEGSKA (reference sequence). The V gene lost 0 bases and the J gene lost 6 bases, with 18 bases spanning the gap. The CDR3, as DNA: TGCAGTGCTAGAGAAGCGAGGGCCAACCTACGCGAGCAGTACTTC. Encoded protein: CSAREARANLREQYF.

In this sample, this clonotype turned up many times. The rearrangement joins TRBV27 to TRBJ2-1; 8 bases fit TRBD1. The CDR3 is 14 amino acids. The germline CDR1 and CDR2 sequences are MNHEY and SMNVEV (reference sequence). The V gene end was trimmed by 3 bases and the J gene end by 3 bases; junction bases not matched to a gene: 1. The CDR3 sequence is CASSFDRGYNEQFF. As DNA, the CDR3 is TGTGCCAGCAGTTTCGACAGGGGCTACAATGAGCAGTTCTTC.

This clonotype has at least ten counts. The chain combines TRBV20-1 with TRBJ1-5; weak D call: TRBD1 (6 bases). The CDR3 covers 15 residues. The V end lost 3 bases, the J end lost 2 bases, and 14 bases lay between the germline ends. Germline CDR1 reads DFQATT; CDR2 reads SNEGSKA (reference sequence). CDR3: CSARVGARGNQPQHF. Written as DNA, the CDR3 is TGCAGTGCTAGGGTGGGGGCGCGGGGCAATCAGCCCCAGCATTTT.

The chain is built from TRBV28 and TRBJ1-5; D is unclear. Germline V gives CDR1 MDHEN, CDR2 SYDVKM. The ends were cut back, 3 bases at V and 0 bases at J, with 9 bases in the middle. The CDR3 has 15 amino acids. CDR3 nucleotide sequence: TGTGCCAGCAGTTTTACCACATATAGCAATCAGCCCCAGCATTTT. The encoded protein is CASSFTTYSNQPQHF.

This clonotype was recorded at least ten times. CDR3 amino acids: CASGSGFEQFF. The CDR3 nucleotides are TGTGCTAGTGGCTCGGGGTTTGAGCAGTTCTTC. The rearrangement joins TRBV12-5 to TRBJ2-1; a weak D match, TRBD2 (5 bases). The germline V and J ends were trimmed by 6 bases and 9 bases, with 9 bases remaining between them. CDR3 length: 11 amino acids. Germline assignment: CDR1 LGHNT and CDR2 FRNRAP.

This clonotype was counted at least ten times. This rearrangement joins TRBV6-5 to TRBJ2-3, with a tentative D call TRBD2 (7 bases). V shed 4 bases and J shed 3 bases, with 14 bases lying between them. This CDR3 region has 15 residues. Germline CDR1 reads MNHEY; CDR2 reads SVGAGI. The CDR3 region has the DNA TGTGCCAGCAGTTGGTCCGGGGGGCCAACAGATACGCAGTATTTT. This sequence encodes CASSWSGGPTDTQYF.

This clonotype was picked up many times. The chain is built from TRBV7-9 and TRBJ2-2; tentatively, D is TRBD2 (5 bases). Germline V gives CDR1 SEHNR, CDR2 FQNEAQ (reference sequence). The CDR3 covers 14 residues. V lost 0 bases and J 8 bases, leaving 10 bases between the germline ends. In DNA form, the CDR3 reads TGTGCCAGCAGCTTAGCTCGAGACTATGGGGAGCTGTTTTTT. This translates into CASSLARDYGELFF.

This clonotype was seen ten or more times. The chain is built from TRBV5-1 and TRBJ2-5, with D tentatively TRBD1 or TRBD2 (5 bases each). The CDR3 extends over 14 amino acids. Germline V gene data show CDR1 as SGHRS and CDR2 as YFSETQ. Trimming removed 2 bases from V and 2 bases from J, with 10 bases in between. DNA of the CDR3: TGCGCCAGCAGCTTTGGGACCCCGCAAGAGACCCAGTACTTC. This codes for CASSFGTPQETQYF. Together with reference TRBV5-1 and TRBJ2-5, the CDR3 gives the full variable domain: KAGVTQTPRYLIKTRGQQVTLSCSPISGHRSVSWYQQTPGQGLQFLFEYFSETQRNKGNFPGRFSGRQFSNSRSEMNVSTLELGDSALYLCASSFGTPQETQYFGPGTRLLVL.

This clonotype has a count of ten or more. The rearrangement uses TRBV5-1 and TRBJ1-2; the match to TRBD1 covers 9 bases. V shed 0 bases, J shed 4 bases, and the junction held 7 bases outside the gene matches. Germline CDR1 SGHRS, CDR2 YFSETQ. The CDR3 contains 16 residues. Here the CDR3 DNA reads TGCGCCAGCAGCTTGGGGGGGACAGGGACGACCTATGGCTACACCTTC. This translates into CASSLGGTGTTYGYTF.

DNA of the CDR3: TGTGCCAGCAGTCGTAGGGTTGGACTCTACGAGCAGTACTTC. Amino acid sequence: CASSRRVGLYEQYF. The chain recombines TRBV27 with TRBJ2-7; D perhaps matches TRBD2 (5 bases). The CDR3 is 14 amino acids. Germline V gene lookup returns CDR1 MNHEY and CDR2 SMNVEV (reference sequence). V shed 5 bases and J shed 3 bases, with 14 bases lying between them.

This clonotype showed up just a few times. The CDR3 spells CASSLALAWADTQYF. The CDR3 DNA follows: TGCGCCAGCAGCTTGGCCTTAGCGTGGGCAGATACGCAGTATTTT. This rearrangement joins TRBV5-1 to TRBJ2-3; D possibly corresponds to TRBD2 (5 bases). The germline V gene encodes CDR1 SGHRS and CDR2 YFSETQ. Trimming took 0 bases from V and 4 from J, leaving 12 bases between them. The CDR3 covers 15 residues.

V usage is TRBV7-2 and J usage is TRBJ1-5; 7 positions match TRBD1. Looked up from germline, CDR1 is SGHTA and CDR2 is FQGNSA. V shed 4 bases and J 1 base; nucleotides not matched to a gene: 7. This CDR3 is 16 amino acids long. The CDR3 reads CASSSRQGLSNQPQHF. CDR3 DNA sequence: TGTGCCAGCAGCTCAAGACAGGGTTTAAGCAATCAGCCCCAGCATTTT. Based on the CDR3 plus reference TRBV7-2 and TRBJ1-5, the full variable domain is GAGVSQSPSNKVTEKGKDVELRCDPISGHTALYWYRQSLGQGLEFLIYFQGNSAPDKSGLPSDRFSAERTGGSVSTLTIQRTQQEDSAVYLCASSSRQGLSNQPQHFGDGTRLSIL.

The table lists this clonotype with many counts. CDR3 residues: CASSLGRFSTDTQYF. The CDR3 DNA reads as TGCGCCAGCAGCTTGGGAAGATTTAGCACAGATACGCAGTATTTT. The rearrangement joins TRBV5-1 to TRBJ2-3; D uncertain. CDR1 is SGHRS and CDR2 is YFSETQ in the germline V gene. Trimming pared 0 bases from V and 0 bases from J, leaving 8 bases between. The CDR3 has 15 amino acids. Full variable domain (outside the CDR3, taken from reference TRBV5-1 and TRBJ2-3): KAGVTQTPRYLIKTRGQQVTLSCSPISGHRSVSWYQQTPGQGLQFLFEYFSETQRNKGNFPGRFSGRQFSNSRSEMNVSTLELGDSALYLCASSLGRFSTDTQYFGPGTRLTVL.

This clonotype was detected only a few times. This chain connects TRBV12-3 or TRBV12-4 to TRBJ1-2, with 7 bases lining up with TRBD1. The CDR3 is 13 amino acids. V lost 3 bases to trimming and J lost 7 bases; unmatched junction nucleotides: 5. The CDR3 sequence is CASSFQGGSGYTF. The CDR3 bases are TGTGCCAGCAGTTTTCAGGGGGGCTCTGGCTACACCTTC.

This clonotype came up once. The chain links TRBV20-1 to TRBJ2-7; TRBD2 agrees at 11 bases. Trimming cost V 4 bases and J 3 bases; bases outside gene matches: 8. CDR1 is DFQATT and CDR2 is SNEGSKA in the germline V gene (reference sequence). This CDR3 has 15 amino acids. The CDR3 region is CSANLVTSGDYEQYF. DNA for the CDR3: TGCAGTGCTAATCTTGTGACTAGCGGGGACTACGAGCAGTACTTC.